The 20 T cell receptor beta chains in this list originate from one sample, sequenced in a study of blood T cells in healthy people across ages. Then a second PCR, running about 6 to 11 cycles, was carried out with a sample-barcoded 5' primer and a J-beta primer mix. TCRdb re-called the 5' RACE reads through MiXCR, storing one row per CDR3 protein. The sample consists of roughly 1,000,000 distinct CDR3 sequences, 20% to 25% of them appearing once. This sample also belongs to another study, concerning T cells of mothers and their children.

The sequencing sample was made of blood. Receptors were obtained from a girl aged 2-10 years in good health.

J is TRBJ2-7 and V is TRBV5-1; D gene unclear. Trimming shortened V by 1 base and J by 4 bases, and 9 bases separated the two germline ends. Germline V CDR1 and CDR2: SGHRS, YFSETQ. The CDR3 extends over 13 amino acids. The CDR3 DNA reads as TGCGCCAGCAGCTTGTATAGGCGGTACGAGCAGTACTTC. This sequence encodes CASSLYRRYEQYF.

V gene TRBV27 combines with J gene TRBJ1-1; tentatively, D is TRBD1 (5 bases). The germline V gene encodes CDR1 MNHEY and CDR2 SMNVEV (reference sequence). The V end lost 10 bases, the J end lost 2 bases, and 17 bases lay between the germline ends. The length of the CDR3 is 14 residues. CDR3 loop: CATQGWGANTEAFF. CDR3 DNA sequence: TGTGCCACCCAGGGTTGGGGTGCTAACACTGAAGCTTTCTTT.

The chain links TRBV11-2 to TRBJ2-7; D not certain. Deletions cut 4 bases from V and 2 bases from J, with 12 bases between. This CDR3 is 14 amino acids long. Looked up from germline, CDR1 is SGHAT and CDR2 is FQNNGV. DNA for the CDR3: TGTGCCAGCAGCTCCTTCATTAGCCCCTACGAGCAGTACTTC. Its protein product is CASSSFISPYEQYF.

This clonotype has more than one count but fewer than ten. In nucleotides, the CDR3 is TGTGCCAGCAGTACGGACTGGACCTCTTTCTTC. This encodes CASSTDWTSFF. The chain has TRBV2 and TRBJ2-1, with D tentatively TRBD2 (5 bases). The V gene's germline CDR1 is SNHLY and CDR2 FYNNEI. V lost 5 bases and J 16 bases, leaving 15 bases between the germline ends. This CDR3 has 11 amino acids. Combining the CDR3 with reference TRBV2 and TRBJ2-1 gives the whole variable domain EPEVTQTPSHQVTQMGQEVILRCVPISNHLYFYWYRQILGQKVEFLVSFYNNEISEKSEIFDDQFSVERPDGSNFTLKIRSTKLEDSAMYFCASSTDWTSFFGPGTRLTVL.

The gene calls are TRBV7-6 and TRBJ1-3; no firm D call. CDR1 and CDR2 from the germline V gene are SGHVS and FNYEAQ. The CDR3 sequence is 15 residues long. V lost 5 bases, J lost 1 base, and 12 bases lay in between. In nucleotides, the CDR3 is TGTGCCAGCAGCCAACCGGTGGGATCTGGAAACACCATATATTTT. It codes for CASSQPVGSGNTIYF.

The table lists this clonotype with a few counts. V is TRBV19 and J is TRBJ2-2; 10 positions match TRBD2. Looked up from germline, CDR1 is LNHDA and CDR2 is SQIVND (reference sequence). The CDR3 has 19 residues. The CDR3 DNA reads as TGTGCTACAACTCCCAAGGAGGCTAGCGGGAGAAGATTGCCCGGGGAGCTGTTTTTT. It encodes CATTPKEASGRRLPGELFF.

A few counts support this clonotype. The rearrangement joins TRBV9 to TRBJ2-2; tentatively, D is TRBD2 (6 bases). This CDR3 is 16 amino acids long. Germline V gives CDR1 SGDLS, CDR2 YYNGEE. Trimming pared 0 bases from V and 6 bases from J, leaving 15 bases between. For the CDR3, the DNA is TGTGCCAGCAGCGTAGATGTCCCGGGAGCGGCCGGGGAGCTGTTTTTT. Translated, it gives CASSVDVPGAAGELFF. Filled out from reference TRBV9 and TRBJ2-2, the complete variable domain reads DSGVTQTPKHLITATGQRVTLRCSPRSGDLSVYWYQQSLDQGLQFLIQYYNGEERAKGNILERFSAQQFPDLHSELNLSSLELGDSALYFCASSVDVPGAAGELFFGEGSRLTVL.

The chain uses TRBV7-6 and TRBJ2-1; 14 bases are a match to TRBD2. Germline CDR1 reads SGHVS; CDR2 reads FNYEAQ. The CDR3 runs to 16 residues. The junction had 4 bases not matched to a gene; V was cut back by 4 bases and J by 5 bases. The DNA of the CDR3 is TGTGCCAGCAGCTCAGGGACTAGCGGGAGCAACAATGAGCAGTTCTTC. This codes for CASSSGTSGSNNEQFF.

The table lists this clonotype with a few counts. The V call is TRBV27, the J call TRBJ2-1; 7 bases are shared with TRBD2. The germline gives CDR1 MNHEY, CDR2 SMNVEV (reference sequence). The CDR3 spans 14 residues. V was pared by 4 bases and J by 9 bases, with 9 bases of the junction left unmatched. CDR3 in DNA: TGTGCCAGCAGTTACGAGCGGGGTGGGCGTGAGCAGTTCTTC. Protein sequence: CASSYERGGREQFF.

This clonotype was seen more than once but under ten times. In nucleotides, the CDR3 is TGCAGCGTCGTAGGGGAGCAGGGGAACCACCGCACTGAAGCTTTCTTT. Its translation: CSVVGEQGNHRTEAFF. The chain employs TRBV29-1 and TRBJ1-1, with D possibly being TRBD1 (6 bases). The CDR3 sequence is 16 residues long. Germline lookup yields CDR1 SQVTM and CDR2 ANQGSEA. V was cut by 6 bases and J by 4 bases, with 24 bases left in between.

This clonotype came up a few times. J is TRBJ1-2 and V is TRBV2; maybe TRBD1 (5 bases). The CDR3 totals 15 residues. Germline lookup yields CDR1 SNHLY and CDR2 FYNNEI. With 3 bases removed from V and 3 bases from J, the gap between germline ends came to 14 bases. CDR3: CASSERSGWDYGYTF. The CDR3 DNA reads as TGTGCCAGCAGTGAGAGGTCAGGGTGGGACTATGGCTACACCTTC.

This rearrangement joins TRBV2 to TRBJ2-7; 7 bases map to TRBD1. The CDR3 consists of 14 residues. From germline, CDR1 is SNHLY and CDR2 FYNNEI. The V segment lost 6 bases and the J segment 7 bases; nucleotides outside the gene matches: 12. CDR3 DNA: TGTGCCAGCAGCATAGGGACCCAGACAGGGGAGCAGTACTTC. Amino acids: CASSIGTQTGEQYF.

The genes are TRBV2 and TRBJ1-2; no clear D gene. Germline CDR1 reads SNHLY; CDR2 reads FYNNEI. V lost 4 bases and J 2 bases, leaving 14 bases between the germline ends. The CDR3 is 15 residues long. The CDR3 region has the DNA TGTGCCAGCAGTGCGAGGGAGCTGGCCAACTATGGCTACACCTTC. It is translated as CASSARELANYGYTF.

The V call is TRBV7-3, the J call TRBJ2-7, with D unclear. The J call is doubtful: the DNA matches TRBJ2-1 better. The CDR3 is made up of 13 amino acids. Germline CDR1 reads SGHTA; CDR2 reads FQGTGA. The CDR3 nucleotides are TGTGCCAGCAGCTTAGGGTCCCTAGGAGAGCAGTTCTTC. As protein: CASSLGSLGEQFF.

This clonotype turned up a few times. This chain connects TRBV7-6 to TRBJ1-4; tentative D call: TRBD1 (5 bases). This CDR3 comprises 14 residues. Trimming pared 9 bases from V and 8 bases from J, leaving 19 bases between. Germline V gene sequence: CDR1 SGHVS, CDR2 FNYEAQ. The CDR3 spells CASAGLGGWEKLFF. CDR3 nucleotides: TGTGCCAGTGCTGGCCTTGGGGGTTGGGAAAAACTGTTTTTT.

This clonotype occurred a few times. The rearrangement links TRBV5-6 to TRBJ2-1; D call uncertain. V lost 1 base, J lost 5 bases, and 10 bases lay in between. This CDR3 comprises 14 residues. Germline values: CDR1 SGHDT, CDR2 YYEEEE. The CDR3: CASSLFSSHNEQFF. CDR3 coding DNA: TGTGCCAGCAGCTTGTTTTCGTCCCACAATGAGCAGTTCTTC.

The rearrangement joins TRBV28 to TRBJ2-4, with a tentative D call TRBD1 (5 bases). CDR3 length: 17 residues. V was trimmed by 3 bases and J by 0 bases, leaving 15 bases between them. In germline, CDR1 is MDHEN, CDR2 SYDVKM. The DNA of the CDR3 is TGTGCCAGCAGTTTTATGGACACAATAAGAGCCAAAAACATTCAGTACTTC. Amino acids: CASSFMDTIRAKNIQYF.

Many counts were recorded for this clonotype. The chain combines TRBV9 with TRBJ2-1; D may be TRBD1 or TRBD2 (6 bases each). The length of the CDR3 is 13 residues. Germline CDR1 is SGDLS and CDR2 is YYNGEE. V lost 6 bases and J lost 8, with 15 bases in between. The CDR3 DNA reads as TGTGCCAGCAAGGGGGGATTAGACGATGAGCAGTTCTTC. Amino acids: CASKGGLDDEQFF.

The chain has TRBV6-6 and TRBJ2-1; 7 bases are shared with TRBD2. The germline gives CDR1 MNHNY, CDR2 SVGAGI (reference sequence). The CDR3 length is 16 residues. The V segment lost 0 bases and the J segment 4 bases; nucleotides outside the gene matches: 6. Here the CDR3 DNA reads TGTGCCAGCAGTTACTCGGCGCCTAGCGGTTACAATGAGCAGTTCTTC. Its protein product is CASSYSAPSGYNEQFF.

This clonotype came up a few times. The chain couples TRBV7-9 to TRBJ2-6, with D hard to call. V was cut by 5 bases and J by 0 bases, with 20 bases left in between. The CDR3 contains 19 residues. CDR1 SEHNR and CDR2 FQNEAQ come from the germline V gene (reference sequence). This CDR3 reads CASSDQKGMVLSGANVLTF. CDR3 sequence (DNA): TGTGCCAGCAGCGATCAGAAGGGAATGGTCCTCTCTGGGGCCAACGTCCTGACTTTC.